The TCR beta chain under discussion was sequenced for a study of blood T cell repertoires in COVID-19. Overall study context: Samples taken during acute and convalescent COVID-19 were collected in the United States, Italy and Spain. From T cells, B-cell-depleted T cells, or PBMCs came the material, which was cDNA or gDNA.

Participants were aged roughly 18 to 90 years, lived in 24 US areas, and enrolled virtually. A COVID-19 case had been met by exposed participants during the 2 weeks before study entry. The assay was immunoSEQ multiplex PCR, and TCRdb's table has in-frame clones only and misses some. This sample yields some 400,000 clones, of which approximately 89% are seen a single time; 0.8% to 0.9% belongs to the top ten. CDR3 length equals 13 residues. V lost 7 bases to trimming and J lost 2 bases, with 10 bases between them. The germline CDR1 and CDR2 sequences are KGHDR and SFDVKD. The chain is built from TRBV24-1 and TRBJ1-1; tentative D call: TRBD1 (6 bases). The receptor's source is a middle-aged woman who had been exposed to COVID-19. Sequenced input: PBMCs or T cells enriched from blood (not recorded which). In DNA, the CDR3 is TGTGCCACCAGACAGGGTATTAACACTGAAGCTTTCTTT. It is translated as CATRQGINTEAFF.